What follows are 10 T cell receptor beta chains derived from one specimen sequenced in a study of cytomegalovirus exposure and HLA in healthy donors. The data were produced by immunoSEQ multiplex PCR, yet TCRdb's version contains in-frame clones alone and is incomplete. Among about 110,000 clones listed, around 83% were seen once. Sequencing was done on a sample of PBMCs. These receptors originate from a woman aged 18-29 years in good health and CMV-seropositive.

CDR3 in DNA: TGTGCCAGCAGCCCGGGGACTAGCGGGAGCAGAGAGACCCAGTACTTC. It specifies CASSPGTSGSRETQYF. The chain joins TRBV14 to TRBJ2-5; 14 bases fit TRBD2. The CDR3 length is 16 residues. J lost 4 bases, V lost 4 bases, and 5 bases had no gene match. Germline lookup yields CDR1 SGHDN and CDR2 FVKESK.

This chain uses TRBV6-6 with TRBJ2-1; D might be TRBD2 (5 bases). This CDR3 region has 15 residues. V lost 2 bases to trimming and J lost 9 bases, with 17 bases between them. Germline CDR1 reads MNHNY; CDR2 reads SVGAGI (reference sequence). CDR3 DNA: TGTGCCAGCAGTTACGGGAGAGAAGGTATAGGTGAGCAGTTCTTC. Translation gives CASSYGREGIGEQFF.

This clone was observed a handful of times. The gene calls are TRBV29-1 and TRBJ2-2; D perhaps matches TRBD2 (6 bases). Trimming took off 5 bases at V and 7 bases at J, with 20 bases between the two ends. The CDR3 length is 15 residues. Germline CDR1 is SQVTM and CDR2 is ANQGSEA. CDR3 DNA sequence: TGCAGCGTTCAAGTACGAGCGGGTACCATCGGGGAGCTGTTTTTT. It translates to CSVQVRAGTIGELFF.

The V and J genes are TRBV7-3 and TRBJ2-1; D may be TRBD1 (5 bases). Germline V gives CDR1 SGHTA, CDR2 FQGTGA. V was clipped by 1 base and J by 2 bases, with 6 bases between them. This CDR3 has 14 residues. The CDR3 coding sequence is TGTGCCAGCAGCTTAAAGGACACCTACAATGAGCAGTTCTTC. Its protein is CASSLKDTYNEQFF.

This clone was counted once. This chain joins TRBV5-4 and TRBJ1-2; D is undetermined. Germline V lookup: CDR1 SGHNT, CDR2 YYREEE (reference sequence). The CDR3 has 14 residues. The ends were cut back, 0 bases at V and 8 bases at J, with 14 bases in the middle. The CDR3 DNA reads as TGTGCCAGCAGCTTGGAAAACCGGGATCAAGGCTACACCTTC. Protein sequence: CASSLENRDQGYTF.

The chain couples TRBV28 to TRBJ2-4; D not certain. From germline, CDR1 is MDHEN and CDR2 SYDVKM. The V and J ends lost 3 bases and 0 bases respectively, with 12 bases between them. The CDR3 extends over 16 amino acids. CDR3 DNA: TGTGCCAGCAGTTTTTTAGGTCCGGGAGCCAAAAACATTCAGTACTTC. This translates into CASSFLGPGAKNIQYF. The whole variable domain, remainder taken from reference TRBV28 and TRBJ2-4, is DVKVTQSSRYLVKRTGEKVFLECVQDMDHENMFWYRQDPGLGLRLIYFSYDVKMKEKGDIPEGYSVSREKKERFSLILESASTNQTSMYLCASSFLGPGAKNIQYFGAGTRLSVL.

The chain couples TRBV6-1 to TRBJ2-7; maybe TRBD1 (5 bases). The V and J ends lost 1 base and 2 bases respectively, with 6 bases between them. This CDR3 is 13 amino acids long. Germline V gives CDR1 MNHNS, CDR2 SASEGT. The CDR3 DNA reads as TGTGCCAGCAGTGAAGGACAGCCCTACGAGCAGTACTTC. Residues: CASSEGQPYEQYF.

The chain combines TRBV27 with TRBJ1-3, with 9 bases matching TRBD1. V trimming: 5 bases; J trimming: 2 bases; junction bases outside the gene matches: 7. CDR3 length equals 16 residues. CDR1 is MNHEY and CDR2 is SMNVEV in the germline V gene (reference sequence). CDR3 loop: CASSARTGDTGNTIYF. DNA of the CDR3: TGTGCCAGCAGTGCCCGGACAGGGGATACTGGAAACACCATATATTTT.

The chain joins TRBV28 to TRBJ2-7; no firm D call. Germline-derived CDR1 and CDR2 are MDHEN and SYDVKM. Trimming took off 5 bases at V and 2 bases at J, with 10 bases between the two ends. The CDR3 contains 13 residues. CDR3 bases: TGTGCCAGCAGTACTAACGAACCCTACGAGCAGTACTTC. Its protein product is CASSTNEPYEQYF.

The chain combines TRBV7-9 with TRBJ1-2; 7 bases fit TRBD1. Trimming at V came to 5 bases and at J to 0 bases, leaving 15 bases not matched to a gene. This CDR3 spans 18 amino acids. CDR1 SEHNR and CDR2 FQNEAQ come from the germline V gene (reference sequence). The CDR3: CASSRQPDRRNSNYGYTF. The DNA for the CDR3 is TGTGCCAGCAGCCGACAGCCGGACAGGCGTAACTCTAACTATGGCTACACCTTC. The full variable domain, in which reference TRBV7-9 and TRBJ1-2 provide the parts outside the CDR3, is DTGVSQNPRHKITKRGQNVTFRCDPISEHNRLYWYRQTLGQGPEFLTYFQNEAQLEKSRLLSDRFSAERPKGSFSTLEIQRTEQGDSAMYLCASSRQPDRRNSNYGYTFGSGTRLTVV.